One sample yielded the 21 T cell receptor beta chains listed below, sequenced in a study of T-cell memory formation after mild COVID-19. One entry per CDR3 protein results from TCRdb running MiXCR on the 5' RACE reads. The profile shows around 320,000 distinct CDR3 sequences, around 28% of them singletons. Source material: PBMCs or a T cell subset sorted from them (not recorded which). The origin of the receptors is an adult woman who had mild COVID-19 (a few samples of this study predate the infection). Cell type and time point are not known.

The genes are TRBV12-3 or TRBV12-4 and TRBJ2-7; D unresolved. The CDR3 has 15 amino acids. V was pared by 3 bases and J by 4 bases, with 16 bases between. The CDR3 here is CASSFPQVLNYEQYF. The CDR3 region has the DNA TGTGCCAGCAGTTTTCCTCAGGTTCTAAATTACGAGCAGTACTTC.

This clonotype occurred a few times. The V and J genes are TRBV12-3 or TRBV12-4 and TRBJ1-6, with 8 bases lining up with TRBD1. With 5 bases clipped from V and 7 bases from J, the junction kept 4 bases outside the gene matches. This CDR3 has 14 residues. As DNA, the CDR3 is TGTGCCAGCAGTCACCGGGACAGGAATTCACCCCTCCACTTT. This translates into CASSHRDRNSPLHF.

This clonotype occurred a few times. The chain couples TRBV12-3 or TRBV12-4 to TRBJ1-2; 10 bases agree with TRBD1. Losses at the gene ends were 5 bases for V and 8 bases for J; bases not matched to a gene: 11. The CDR3 is made up of 15 amino acids. This CDR3 is CASSPNPTGGFGYTF. The DNA for the CDR3 is TGTGCCAGCAGTCCCAACCCGACAGGGGGCTTCGGCTACACCTTC.

This clonotype appeared a single time. The V call is TRBV13, the J call TRBJ2-3, with D maybe TRBD1 (6 bases). Deletions cut 4 bases from V and 2 bases from J, with 19 bases between. From germline, CDR1 is PRHDT and CDR2 FYEKMQ (reference sequence). CDR3 length equals 17 residues. In DNA form, the CDR3 reads TGTGCCAGCAGCTCCCGACAGGACCTATTCCTCACAGATACGCAGTATTTT. Translated: CASSSRQDLFLTDTQYF.

The genes are TRBV18 and TRBJ2-5, with D possibly TRBD2 on 6 matching bases. The germline V gene encodes CDR1 KGHSH and CDR2 LQKENI. V lost 3 bases to trimming and J lost 2 bases, with 10 bases between them. The CDR3 runs 14 residues. CDR3 loop: CASSPAGIQETQYF. The CDR3 region has the DNA TGTGCCAGCTCACCTGCGGGAATACAAGAGACCCAGTACTTC.

This clonotype was seen a few times. CDR3: CASRSFDSPSYEQYF. Written as DNA, the CDR3 is TGTGCCAGCCGATCCTTTGACAGTCCATCCTACGAGCAGTACTTC. The chain has TRBV6-2 or TRBV6-3 and TRBJ2-7; D is perhaps TRBD1 (5 bases). V was cut by 8 bases and J by 1 base, with 18 bases left in between. This CDR3 has 15 amino acids. The V gene's germline CDR1 is MNHEY and CDR2 SVGEGT.

The gene calls are TRBV4-1 and TRBJ1-6; D possibly corresponds to TRBD1 (5 bases). Trimming took off 0 bases at V and 9 bases at J, with 15 bases between the two ends. The CDR3 contains 16 residues. Germline-derived CDR1 and CDR2 are MGHRA and YSYEKL. CDR3 nucleotide sequence: TGCGCCAGCAGCCAAGAAACGATCGGGGCCGGTTCACCCCTCCACTTT. Amino acid sequence: CASSQETIGAGSPLHF.

The chain links TRBV7-8 to TRBJ2-3; 11 bases are a match to TRBD2. After removal of 3 bases from V and 5 bases from J, the junction contained 7 bases not matched to a gene. CDR1 and CDR2 (germline): SGHVS, FQNEAQ. The length of the CDR3 is 16 residues. CDR3 in DNA: TGTGCCAGCAGCTTGCCTACTAGCGGGAGTGGAGATACGCAGTATTTT. This gives the protein CASSLPTSGSGDTQYF.

This clonotype was observed a handful of times. V gene TRBV11-2 combines with J gene TRBJ2-1; maybe TRBD2 (6 bases). Germline V gives CDR1 SGHAT, CDR2 FQNNGV. The CDR3 has 14 amino acids. V lost 5 bases, J lost 13 bases, and 21 bases lay in between. DNA for the CDR3: TGTGCCAGCAGCCCTGATTTGGGGGAGGCGCACCAGTTCTTC. As protein: CASSPDLGEAHQFF. The variable domain in full, completed from reference TRBV11-2 and TRBJ2-1, reads EAGVAQSPRYKIIEKRQSVAFWCNPISGHATLYWYQQILGQGPKLLIQFQNNGVVDDSQLPKDRFSAERLKGVDSTLKIQPAKLEDSAVYLCASSPDLGEAHQFFGPGTRLTVL.

V and J are TRBV12-3 or TRBV12-4 and TRBJ2-7; the D is unclear. The CDR3 covers 13 residues. The V gene lost 3 bases and the J gene lost 3 bases, with 9 bases spanning the gap. This chain's CDR3 is CASSFSIRYEQYF. CDR3 DNA: TGTGCCAGCAGTTTCAGCATACGCTACGAGCAGTACTTC.

This clonotype was seen a handful of times. The genes are TRBV24-1 and TRBJ2-3, with 9 bases matching TRBD1. CDR3 length equals 17 residues. V lost 4 bases and J lost 0; bases outside the gene matches: 7. In germline, CDR1 is KGHDR, CDR2 SFDVKD. CDR3 in amino acids: CATSDPLGQGSTDTQYF. The DNA of the CDR3 is TGTGCCACCAGTGACCCTCTCGGACAGGGGAGCACAGATACGCAGTATTTT.

This clonotype showed up just a few times. The V gene is TRBV13, the J gene TRBJ2-7, with 9 bases lining up with TRBD1. This CDR3 has 15 amino acids. The germline gives CDR1 PRHDT, CDR2 FYEKMQ (reference sequence). Germline trimming cut 5 bases from V and 7 bases from J; bases unmatched to any gene: 12. CDR3: CASSPDSQGANEQYF. CDR3 DNA: TGTGCCAGCAGCCCGGACTCACAGGGGGCGAATGAGCAGTACTTC. Filled out from reference TRBV13 and TRBJ2-7, the complete variable domain reads AAGVIQSPRHLIKEKRETATLKCYPIPRHDTVYWYQQGPGQDPQFLISFYEKMQSDKGSIPDRFSAQQFSDYHSELNMSSLELGDSALYFCASSPDSQGANEQYFGPGTRLTVT.

This clonotype has more than one count but fewer than ten. This chain links TRBV5-1 with TRBJ1-2; 7 nucleotides agree with TRBD1. Per the germline V gene, CDR1 is SGHRS and CDR2 is YFSETQ. Germline trimming cut 4 bases from V and 0 bases from J; bases unmatched to any gene: 18. This CDR3 has 19 amino acids. The CDR3 coding sequence is TGCGCCAGCAGCCAAGTCGGCGGCTTCGGGGACAGCCCTAACTATGGCTACACCTTC. This codes for CASSQVGGFGDSPNYGYTF.

The chain links TRBV20-1 to TRBJ2-7; TRBD2 is a possible D gene (5 bases). The CDR3 has 12 residues. V lost 5 bases and J 7 bases, leaving 15 bases between the germline ends. Looked up from germline, CDR1 is DFQATT and CDR2 is SNEGSKA (reference sequence). CDR3 DNA: TGCAGTGCTCCGGGTCGCCGGGGTGAGCAGTACTTC. Residues: CSAPGRRGEQYF.

This clonotype was recorded many times. The V gene is TRBV12-3 or TRBV12-4, the J gene TRBJ2-3; tentative D call: TRBD1 (6 bases). CDR3 length equals 12 residues. With 6 bases removed from V and 7 bases from J, the gap between germline ends came to 11 bases. The CDR3 DNA reads TGTGCCAGCAGCCTCACAGGGAATACGCAGTATTTT. It encodes CASSLTGNTQYF.

This rearrangement joins TRBV7-6 to TRBJ2-5; D ambiguous. The germline V and J ends were trimmed by 1 base and 1 base, with 10 bases remaining between them. The CDR3 is made up of 15 amino acids. Germline loops: CDR1 SGHVS, CDR2 FNYEAQ. The CDR3 spells CASSLGYLLQETQYF. CDR3 nucleotide sequence: TGTGCCAGCAGCTTAGGCTACCTACTCCAAGAGACCCAGTACTTC. The whole variable domain, remainder taken from reference TRBV7-6 and TRBJ2-5, is GAGVSQSPRYKVTKRGQDVALRCDPISGHVSLYWYRQALGQGPEFLTYFNYEAQQDKSGLPNDRFSAERPEGSISTLTIQRTEQRDSAMYRCASSLGYLLQETQYFGPGTRLLVL.

The V gene is TRBV20-1, the J gene TRBJ1-2, with a tentative D call TRBD1 (6 bases). The V gene's germline CDR1 is DFQATT and CDR2 SNEGSKA (reference sequence). There are 12 residues in the CDR3. V lost 2 bases and J lost 3, with 7 bases in between. The DNA of the CDR3 is TGCAGTGCTAGAAGGGGGGACTATGGCTACACCTTC. Residues: CSARRGDYGYTF.

This clonotype appeared a few times. V and J are TRBV4-2 and TRBJ2-1; D is ambiguous. The CDR3 loop spans 15 amino acids. V was cut by 1 base and J by 0 bases, with 7 bases left in between. Germline V gene lookup returns CDR1 LGHNA and CDR2 YNFKEQ. The CDR3 protein is CASSQVLSSYNEQFF. Here the CDR3 DNA reads TGTGCCAGCAGCCAAGTGCTGAGCTCCTACAATGAGCAGTTCTTC.

This clonotype occurred a few times. The chain combines TRBV6-5 with TRBJ2-7; D possibly uses TRBD1 or TRBD2 (5 bases each). Per the germline V gene, CDR1 is MNHEY and CDR2 is SVGAGI. CDR3 length: 14 residues. Deletions cut 5 bases from V and 4 bases from J, with 15 bases between. The CDR3 DNA reads as TGTGCCAGCAGTAATGAGGGGTACGGGTACGAGCAGTACTTC. It codes for CASSNEGYGYEQYF.

V gene TRBV13 combines with J gene TRBJ1-1, with a tentative D call TRBD1 (6 bases). V shed 6 bases and J shed 5 bases, with 16 bases lying between them. The CDR3 length is 14 residues. Germline lookup yields CDR1 PRHDT and CDR2 FYEKMQ (reference sequence). CDR3 residues: CASRPRGGGTEAFF. The CDR3 DNA reads as TGTGCCAGCAGACCACGAGGGGGGGGAACTGAAGCTTTCTTT.

The chain joins TRBV6-5 to TRBJ2-6; D gene unclear. Germline lookup yields CDR1 MNHEY and CDR2 SVGAGI. CDR3 size: 13 residues. V shed 7 bases and J shed 0 bases, with 4 bases lying between them. The CDR3 bases are TGTGCCAGCACTTTCTCTGGGGCCAACGTCCTGACTTTC. Translated: CASTFSGANVLTF.